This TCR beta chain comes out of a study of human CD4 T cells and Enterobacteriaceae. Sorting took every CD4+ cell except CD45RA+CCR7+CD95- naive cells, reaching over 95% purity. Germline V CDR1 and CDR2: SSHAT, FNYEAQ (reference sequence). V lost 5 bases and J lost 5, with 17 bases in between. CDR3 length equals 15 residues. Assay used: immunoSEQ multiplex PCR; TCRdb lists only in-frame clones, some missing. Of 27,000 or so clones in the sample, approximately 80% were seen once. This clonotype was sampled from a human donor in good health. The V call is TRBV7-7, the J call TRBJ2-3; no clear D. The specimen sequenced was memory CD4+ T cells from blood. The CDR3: CASSPRAGREDTQYF. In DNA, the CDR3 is TGTGCCAGCAGCCCCCGGGCAGGAAGGGAAGATACGCAGTATTTT.